This is a list of T cell receptor beta chains from one sample in a study of T cell repertoires in cytomegalovirus infection. One entry per CDR3 protein results from TCRdb running MiXCR on the reads. The sample carries some 400,000 distinct CDR3 sequences, approximately 33% recorded once. The sample taken for sequencing was PBMCs. These receptors originate from a human donor in good health (CMV status not recorded). Some clones in this sample may be carry-over from other donors' samples. Each CDR3 is given with its conserved first and last residue. Each record gives: V gene, J gene, clone size, D gene, CDR3 protein, CDR3 DNA. A D gene is named only where the DNA matches it firmly. Rows may omit the clone size; those that give it use once, few, many or a size class.

>TRBV4-1|TRBJ2-3|-|TRBD2
CASSGGTSGTDTQYF
TGCGCCAGCAGCGGCGGGACTAGCGGCACAGATACGCAGTATTTT
>TRBV5-1|TRBJ2-7|-|-
CASTESPPLDEQYF
TGCGCCAGCACCGAAAGCCCCCCGCTCGACGAGCAGTACTTC
>TRBV6-6|TRBJ1-1|few|TRBD1
CASSATGGTEAFF
TGTGCCAGCAGTGCGACAGGGGGCACTGAAGCTTTCTTT
>TRBV12-3/TRBV12-4|TRBJ1-1|few|-
CASSSQVSENTEAFF
TGTGCCAGCAGTTCGCAGGTGTCGGAGAACACTGAAGCTTTCTTT
>TRBV9|TRBJ1-3|-|-
CASSVGADGNTIYF
TGTGCCAGCAGCGTAGGGGCGGACGGAAACACCATATATTTT
>TRBV15|TRBJ1-5|-|TRBD1
CATSLNRGVSNQPQHF
TGTGCCACCAGCTTAAACAGGGGAGTGAGCAATCAGCCCCAGCATTTT
>TRBV7-2|TRBJ1-5|many|-
CASSETSSFISNQPQHF
TGTGCCAGCAGCGAGACCTCAAGTTTCATTAGCAATCAGCCCCAGCATTTT
>TRBV4-1|TRBJ1-3|few|TRBD1
CASSQGGRNSGNTIYF
TGTGCCAGCAGCCAGGGGGGCAGGAACTCTGGAAACACCATATATTTT
>TRBV11-2|TRBJ2-3|few|-
CASSIILDTQYF
TGTGCCAGCAGCATAATTCTGGATACGCAGTATTTT
>TRBV19|TRBJ2-7|-|-
CASSMRRGEQYF
TGTGCCAGTAGTATGAGGAGGGGCGAGCAGTACTTC
>TRBV7-2|TRBJ2-7|few|-
CASSVRAISEQYF
TGTGCCAGCAGCGTCCGGGCAATCAGCGAGCAGTACTTC
>TRBV7-2|TRBJ1-5|-|-
CASSFDYQPQHF
TGTGCCAGCAGCTTCGATTATCAGCCCCAGCATTTT
>TRBV7-8|TRBJ2-7|many|-
CASSLGWGEQYF
TGTGCCAGCAGCTTAGGTTGGGGCGAGCAGTACTTC
>TRBV6-5|TRBJ1-1|-|TRBD1
CASRLRTGNTEAFF
TGTGCCAGCAGGCTACGGACAGGGAACACTGAAGCTTTCTTT
>TRBV7-9|TRBJ2-1|many|-
CASSLAGGDEQFF
TGTGCCAGCAGCTTAGCCGGAGGCGATGAGCAGTTCTTC
>TRBV2|TRBJ2-3|-|-
CASKQRGTDTQYF
TGTGCCAGCAAACAGCGGGGCACAGATACGCAGTATTTT
>TRBV11-2|TRBJ2-1|-|TRBD2
CASSLRLAGDFEQFF
TGTGCCAGCAGCTTGCGGCTAGCGGGCGACTTTGAGCAGTTCTTC
>TRBV5-1|TRBJ2-7|-|TRBD1
CPSSSGTGIYEQYF
TGCCCCAGCAGCTCCGGGACAGGGATATACGAGCAGTACTTC
>TRBV4-3|TRBJ1-4|-|TRBD1
CASSQEPGQGAKGEKLFF
TGCGCCAGCAGCCAAGAACCGGGACAGGGGGCTAAAGGTGAAAAACTGTTTTTT
>TRBV3-1|TRBJ2-7|-|-
CASSQVLGTGSYEQYF
TGTGCCAGCAGCCAAGTACTCGGAACTGGCTCCTACGAGCAGTACTTC
>TRBV4-3|TRBJ2-5|once|TRBD2
CASSQDAVGTSGGKETQYF
TGCGCCAGCAGCCAAGATGCGGTGGGGACTAGCGGGGGAAAAGAGACCCAGTACTTC
>TRBV11-2|TRBJ2-7|-|TRBD1
CASRQTGGDEQYF
TGTGCCAGCAGGCAGACAGGGGGCGACGAGCAGTACTTC
>TRBV10-3|TRBJ2-3|-|-
CAIRDDFGGQDTQYF
TGTGCCATCAGGGATGATTTTGGGGGGCAGGATACGCAGTATTTT
>TRBV5-1|TRBJ2-7|-|TRBD1
CASSTGGDRGPYEQYF
TGCGCCAGCAGCACGGGAGGGGACAGGGGCCCTTACGAGCAGTACTTC
>TRBV20-1|TRBJ1-6|-|-
CSAREWGGNSPLHF
TGCAGTGCTAGAGAGTGGGGAGGGAATTCACCCCTCCACTTT
>TRBV4-1|TRBJ1-4|-|TRBD1
CASSQATGEGRGFNEKLFF
TGCGCCAGCAGCCAGGCGACAGGGGAGGGACGAGGTTTTAATGAAAAACTGTTTTTT
>TRBV12-3/TRBV12-4|TRBJ2-7|-|-
CASSSPGTGGGIVEQYF
TGTGCCAGCAGTTCGCCCGGGACCGGAGGAGGAATAGTAGAGCAGTACTTC
>TRBV3-1|TRBJ2-7|-|TRBD2
CASSHGAGGVYEQYF
TGTGCCAGCAGCCACGGGGCGGGGGGGGTCTACGAGCAGTACTTC
>TRBV7-6|TRBJ2-3|many|TRBD1
CASSLETGRTDTQYF
TGTGCCAGCAGCTTAGAGACAGGGCGCACAGATACGCAGTATTTT
>TRBV12-3/TRBV12-4|TRBJ1-6|-|-
CASSQQGLTYNSPLHF
TGTGCCAGCAGTCAGCAGGGTTTAACCTATAATTCCCCCCTCCACTTT
>TRBV7-9|TRBJ1-2|few|-
CASSHQVGNGRSYYGYTF
TGTGCCAGCAGCCATCAGGTGGGAAATGGAAGGAGCTACTATGGCTACACCTTC
>TRBV14|TRBJ1-6|once|-
CASSKGNGVLSPLHF
TGTGCCAGCAGCAAAGGGAATGGGGTGCTTTCACCCCTCCACTTT
>TRBV11-2|TRBJ2-1|-|-
CASSLDGSLSYNEQFF
TGTGCCAGCAGCTTAGATGGGAGTCTGTCCTACAATGAGCAGTTCTTC
>TRBV4-1|TRBJ1-2|few|TRBD1
CASSRPSTGDGYTF
TGCGCCAGCAGCCGCCCCTCTACAGGGGATGGCTACACCTTC
>TRBV7-2|TRBJ1-2|-|TRBD1
CASSLGSRQGGGYGYTF
TGTGCCAGCAGCTTAGGCTCCAGACAGGGGGGCGGCTATGGCTACACCTTC
>TRBV27|TRBJ1-4|-|-
CASRPNRVTNEKLFF
TGTGCCAGCAGGCCCAACAGGGTGACTAATGAAAAACTGTTTTTT
>TRBV5-4|TRBJ2-1|-|TRBD2
CASSRAAGGELNEQFF
TGTGCCAGCAGCCGAGCCGCGGGGGGGGAGCTCAATGAGCAGTTCTTC
>TRBV7-2|TRBJ2-5|many|-
CASSLQTGFGETQYF
TGTGCCAGCAGCTTACAAACAGGGTTTGGGGAGACCCAGTACTTC
>TRBV4-1|TRBJ1-1|few|-
CASSRGTSTEAFF
TGCGCCAGCAGCCGGGGGACTAGCACTGAAGCTTTCTTT
>TRBV7-8|TRBJ1-2|-|TRBD1
CASSLARTGGSGYTF
TGTGCCAGCAGCTTAGCCCGGACAGGGGGTTCTGGCTACACCTTC